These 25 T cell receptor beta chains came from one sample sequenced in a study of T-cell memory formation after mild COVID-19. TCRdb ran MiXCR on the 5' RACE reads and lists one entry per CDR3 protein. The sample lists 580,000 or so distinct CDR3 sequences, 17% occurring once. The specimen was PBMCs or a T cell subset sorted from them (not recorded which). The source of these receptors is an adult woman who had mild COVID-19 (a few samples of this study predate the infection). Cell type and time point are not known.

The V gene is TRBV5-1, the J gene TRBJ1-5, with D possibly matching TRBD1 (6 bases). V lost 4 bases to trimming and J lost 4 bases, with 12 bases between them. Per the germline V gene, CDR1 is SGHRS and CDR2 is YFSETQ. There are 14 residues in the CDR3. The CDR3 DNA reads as TGCGCCAGCAGCCCGTCGGGGGCAAATCAGCCCCAGCATTTT. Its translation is CASSPSGANQPQHF.

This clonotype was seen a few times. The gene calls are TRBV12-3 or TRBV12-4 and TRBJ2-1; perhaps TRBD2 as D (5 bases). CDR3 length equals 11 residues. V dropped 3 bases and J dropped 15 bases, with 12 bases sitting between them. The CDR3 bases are TGTGCCAGCAGTTTCCGGGATACGCGGTTCTTC. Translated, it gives CASSFRDTRFF.

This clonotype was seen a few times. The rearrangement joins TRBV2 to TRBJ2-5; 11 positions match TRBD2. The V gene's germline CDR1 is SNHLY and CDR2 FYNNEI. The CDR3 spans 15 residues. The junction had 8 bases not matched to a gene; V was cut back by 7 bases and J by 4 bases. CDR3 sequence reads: CASIMASGRRETQYF. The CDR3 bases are TGTGCCAGCATTATGGCTAGCGGGAGGCGAGAGACCCAGTACTTC.

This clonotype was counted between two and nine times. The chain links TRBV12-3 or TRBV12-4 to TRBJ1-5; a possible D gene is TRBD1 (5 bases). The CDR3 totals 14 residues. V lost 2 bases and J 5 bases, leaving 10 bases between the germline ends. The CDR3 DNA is TGTGCCAGCAGTTTAAGGGGTAGGTATCAGCCCCAGCATTTT. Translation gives CASSLRGRYQPQHF.

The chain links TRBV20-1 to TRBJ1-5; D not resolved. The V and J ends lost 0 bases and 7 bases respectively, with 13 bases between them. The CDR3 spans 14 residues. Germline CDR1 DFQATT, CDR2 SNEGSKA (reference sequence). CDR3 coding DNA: TGCAGTGCTAGAGAAATCGGGCTAGGGCAGCCCCAGCATTTT. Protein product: CSAREIGLGQPQHF.

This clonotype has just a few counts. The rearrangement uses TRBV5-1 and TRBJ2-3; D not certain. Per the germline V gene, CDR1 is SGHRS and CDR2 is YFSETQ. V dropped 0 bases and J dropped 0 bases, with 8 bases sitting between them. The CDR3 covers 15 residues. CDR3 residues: CASSLDTPSTDTQYF. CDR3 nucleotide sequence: TGCGCCAGCAGCTTGGACACGCCTAGCACAGATACGCAGTATTTT.

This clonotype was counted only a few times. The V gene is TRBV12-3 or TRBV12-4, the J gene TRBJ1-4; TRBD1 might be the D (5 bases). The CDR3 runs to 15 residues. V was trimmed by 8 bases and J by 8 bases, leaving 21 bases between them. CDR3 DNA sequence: TGTGCCAGCGCGGCCCAGGGTGGTGGGTCGGAAAAACTGTTTTTT. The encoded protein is CASAAQGGGSEKLFF.

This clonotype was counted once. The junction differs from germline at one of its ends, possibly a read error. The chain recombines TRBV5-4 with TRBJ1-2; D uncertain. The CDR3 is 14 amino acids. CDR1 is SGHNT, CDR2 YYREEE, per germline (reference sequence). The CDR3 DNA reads TGTGTCAGCAGCCCCCCTCGGGGAAACTATGGCTACACCTTC. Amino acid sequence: CVSSPPRGNYGYTF. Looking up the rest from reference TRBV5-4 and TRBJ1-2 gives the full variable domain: ETGVTQSPTHLIKTRGQQVTLRCSSQSGHNTVSWYQQALGQGPQFIFQYYREEENGRGNFPPRFSGLQFPNYSSELNVNALELDDSALYLCVSSPPRGNYGYTFGSGTRLTVV.

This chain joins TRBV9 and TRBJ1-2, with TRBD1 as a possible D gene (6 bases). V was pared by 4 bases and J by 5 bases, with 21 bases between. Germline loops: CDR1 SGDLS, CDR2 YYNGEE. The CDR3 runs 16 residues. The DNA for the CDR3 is TGTGCCAGCAGCCCAAGCCCGGACAGCACCCTTTATGGCTACACCTTC. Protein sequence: CASSPSPDSTLYGYTF. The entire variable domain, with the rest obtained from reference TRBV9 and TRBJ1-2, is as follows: DSGVTQTPKHLITATGQRVTLRCSPRSGDLSVYWYQQSLDQGLQFLIQYYNGEERAKGNILERFSAQQFPDLHSELNLSSLELGDSALYFCASSPSPDSTLYGYTFGSGTRLTVV.

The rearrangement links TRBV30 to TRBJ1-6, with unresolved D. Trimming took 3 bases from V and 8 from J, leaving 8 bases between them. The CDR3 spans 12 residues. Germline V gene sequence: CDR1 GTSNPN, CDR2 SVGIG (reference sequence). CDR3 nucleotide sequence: TGTGCCTGGAGCCTTGGTGATTCACCCCTCCACTTT. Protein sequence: CAWSLGDSPLHF.

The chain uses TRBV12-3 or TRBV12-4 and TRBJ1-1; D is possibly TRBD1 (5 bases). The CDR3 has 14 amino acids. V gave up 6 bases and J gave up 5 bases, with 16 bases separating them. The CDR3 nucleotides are TGTGCCAGCAGAACCGGGACCCACGGGACTGAAGCTTTCTTT. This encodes CASRTGTHGTEAFF.

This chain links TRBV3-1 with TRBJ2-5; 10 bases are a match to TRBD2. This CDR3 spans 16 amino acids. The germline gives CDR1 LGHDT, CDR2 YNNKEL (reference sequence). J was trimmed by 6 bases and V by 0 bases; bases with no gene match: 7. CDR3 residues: CASSQDPSGGAKTQYF. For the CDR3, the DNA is TGTGCCAGCAGCCAAGATCCGAGCGGGGGGGCAAAGACCCAGTACTTC.

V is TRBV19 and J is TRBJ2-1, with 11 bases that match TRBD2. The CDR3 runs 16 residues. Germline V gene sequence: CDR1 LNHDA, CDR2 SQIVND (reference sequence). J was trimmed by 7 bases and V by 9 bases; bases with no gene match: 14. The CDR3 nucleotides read TGTGCCAGCCGAGTATTAGGGACTAGCGGTCAGAATGAGCAGTTCTTC. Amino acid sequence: CASRVLGTSGQNEQFF.

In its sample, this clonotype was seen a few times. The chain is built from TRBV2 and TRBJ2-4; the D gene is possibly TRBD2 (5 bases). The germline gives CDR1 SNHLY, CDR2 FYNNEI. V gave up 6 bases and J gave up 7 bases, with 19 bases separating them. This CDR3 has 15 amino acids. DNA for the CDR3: TGTGCCAGCAGGAAAAGAGGGATCGGGTGGAACATTCAGTACTTC. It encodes CASRKRGIGWNIQYF. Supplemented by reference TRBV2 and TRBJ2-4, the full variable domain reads EPEVTQTPSHQVTQMGQEVILRCVPISNHLYFYWYRQILGQKVEFLVSFYNNEISEKSEIFDDQFSVERPDGSNFTLKIRSTKLEDSAMYFCASRKRGIGWNIQYFGAGTRLSVL.

The CDR3 nucleotides are TGTGCCAGCAGCAAGAGGGACTCCGGGTCCCAGTACTTC. Protein product: CASSKRDSGSQYF. The V call is TRBV21-1, the J call TRBJ2-5; the table calls TRBD2, which could not be checked here. TRBV21-1 is a pseudogene segment. The CDR3 loop spans 13 amino acids.

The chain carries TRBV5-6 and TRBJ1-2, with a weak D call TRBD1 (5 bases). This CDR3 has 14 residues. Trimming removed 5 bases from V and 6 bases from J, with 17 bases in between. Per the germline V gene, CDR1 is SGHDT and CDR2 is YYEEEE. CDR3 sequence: CASRLRQGADGYTF. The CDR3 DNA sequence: TGTGCCAGCAGATTGCGGCAGGGCGCGGATGGCTACACCTTC.

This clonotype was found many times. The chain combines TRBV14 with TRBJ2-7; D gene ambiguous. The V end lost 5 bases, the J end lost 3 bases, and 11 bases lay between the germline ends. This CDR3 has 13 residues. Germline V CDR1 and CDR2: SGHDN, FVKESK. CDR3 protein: CASSDHNFYEQYF. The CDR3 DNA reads TGTGCCAGCAGCGATCATAACTTCTACGAGCAGTACTTC.

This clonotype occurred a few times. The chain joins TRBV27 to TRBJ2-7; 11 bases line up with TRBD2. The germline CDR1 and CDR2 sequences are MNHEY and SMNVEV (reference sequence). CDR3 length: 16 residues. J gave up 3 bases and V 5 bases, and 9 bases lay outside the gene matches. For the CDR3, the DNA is TGTGCCAGCAGTACCGAAGGGACTAGCGGTTTCTACGAGCAGTACTTC. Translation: CASSTEGTSGFYEQYF.

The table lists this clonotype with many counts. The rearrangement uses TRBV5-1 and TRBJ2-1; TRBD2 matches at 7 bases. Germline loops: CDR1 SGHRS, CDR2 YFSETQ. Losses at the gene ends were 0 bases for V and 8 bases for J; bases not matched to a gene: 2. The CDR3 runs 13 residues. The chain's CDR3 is CASSLEGRDEQFF. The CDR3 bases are TGCGCCAGCAGCTTGGAGGGGAGGGATGAGCAGTTCTTC.

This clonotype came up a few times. CDR3 amino acids: CASSMREKDEQYF. The CDR3 DNA follows: TGTGCCAGTAGTATGCGGGAGAAAGACGAGCAGTACTTC. The chain recombines TRBV19 with TRBJ2-7, with TRBD2 identical over 7 bases. Trimming took 3 bases from V and 5 from J; bases not matched to a gene: 4. This CDR3 comprises 13 residues. Germline CDR1 LNHDA, CDR2 SQIVND (reference sequence). Using reference TRBV19 and TRBJ2-7 for the parts outside the CDR3, the full variable domain is DGGITQSPKYLFRKEGQNVTLSCEQNLNHDAMYWYRQDPGQGLRLIYYSQIVNDFQKGDIAEGYSVSREKKESFPLTVTSAQKNPTAFYLCASSMREKDEQYFGPGTRLTVT.

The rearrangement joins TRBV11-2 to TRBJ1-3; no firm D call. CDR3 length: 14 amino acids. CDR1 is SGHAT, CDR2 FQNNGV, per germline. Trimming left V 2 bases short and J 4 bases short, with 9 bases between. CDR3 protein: CASSLSSRGNTIYF. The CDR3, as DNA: TGTGCCAGCAGCTTAAGTTCTCGGGGAAACACCATATATTTT.

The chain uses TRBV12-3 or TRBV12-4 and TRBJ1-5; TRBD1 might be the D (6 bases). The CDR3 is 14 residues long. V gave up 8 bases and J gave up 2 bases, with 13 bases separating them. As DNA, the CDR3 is TGTGCCAGCTCCGCAGGGGAGGGCAATCAGCCCCAGCATTTT. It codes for CASSAGEGNQPQHF.

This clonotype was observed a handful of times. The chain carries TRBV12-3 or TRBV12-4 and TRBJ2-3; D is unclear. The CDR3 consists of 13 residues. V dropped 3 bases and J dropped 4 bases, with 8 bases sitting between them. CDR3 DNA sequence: TGTGCCAGCAGTTTCTCGCCTTCAGATACGCAGTATTTT. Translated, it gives CASSFSPSDTQYF.

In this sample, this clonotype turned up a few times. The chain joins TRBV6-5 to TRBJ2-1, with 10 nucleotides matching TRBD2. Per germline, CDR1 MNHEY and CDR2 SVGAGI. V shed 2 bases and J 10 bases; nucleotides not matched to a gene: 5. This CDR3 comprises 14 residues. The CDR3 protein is CASSYERGGHEQFF. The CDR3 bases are TGTGCCAGCAGTTACGAGCGGGGGGGCCACGAGCAGTTCTTC.

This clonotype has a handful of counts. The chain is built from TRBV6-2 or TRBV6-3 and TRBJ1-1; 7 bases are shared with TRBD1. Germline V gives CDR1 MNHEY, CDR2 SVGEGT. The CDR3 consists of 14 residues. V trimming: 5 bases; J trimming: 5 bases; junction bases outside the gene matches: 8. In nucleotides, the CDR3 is TGTGCCAGCAGTGAATCAGGGGGTGGAACTGAAGCTTTCTTT. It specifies CASSESGGGTEAFF.